These T cell receptor beta chains were read from a single sample in a study of CD8 T cells in Susac syndrome. MiXCR, applied by TCRdb to the immunoSEQ multiplex PCR reads, yields one record per CDR3 protein. The table includes over 120,000 distinct CDR3 sequences, over 90% detected once. Specimen: CD4+ T cells from PBMCs. The origin of the receptors is a human donor with Susac syndrome. Each CDR3 is given with its conserved first and last residue. The D gene is left open where the match is weak. Clone sizes are given selectively: once, few, many, or a class where the clone is expanded.

j_call v_call d_call clone_size cdr3_nt cdr3_aa
TRBJ1-1 TRBV29-1 - - TGCAGCGGGGGGGAGTCTGAAGCTTTCTTT CSGGESEAFF
TRBJ2-5 TRBV25-1 - - TGTGCCAGCGGGCGGGGTGGGGAGACCCAGTACTTC CASGRGGETQYF
TRBJ1-1 TRBV20-1 - - TGCAGTGCCGTCATACAGGGCGCCACTGAAGCTTTCTTT CSAVIQGATEAFF
TRBJ2-7 TRBV6-2/TRBV6-3 TRBD2 - TGTGCCAGCAGTTACGGCAGGACTAGCGGGACACAGCAGTACTTC CASSYGRTSGTQQYF
TRBJ2-7 TRBV3-1 TRBD1 once TGTGCCAGCAGCCCGGGACAGGGGTTTGCCTACGAGCAGTACTTC CASSPGQGFAYEQYF
TRBJ1-5 TRBV2 TRBD1 - TGTGCCAGCAGGGGACAGGGGGGTAGCAATCAGCCCCAGCATTTT CASRGQGGSNQPQHF
TRBJ2-5 TRBV4-2 TRBD2 - TGTGCCAGCAGCCAGGCCGGGACTAGCGGCCAAGAGACCCAGTACTTC CASSQAGTSGQETQYF
TRBJ1-1 TRBV30 - - TGTGCCGCAGGTAGGGGGTTGAACACTGAAGCTTTCTTT CAAGRGLNTEAFF
TRBJ2-7 TRBV3-1 - - TGTGCCAGCAGCCTCCGACGGACTTCCTCGGGCGAGCAGTACTTC CASSLRRTSSGEQYF
TRBJ1-2 TRBV29-1 TRBD1 - TGCAGCGTTGAAGAAACGGGACAGGGTGGCTACACCTTC CSVEETGQGGYTF
TRBJ2-1 TRBV12-5 TRBD1 - TGTGCTAGTGGTTTGGTACGCGGGACAGGGATGAATGAGCAGTTCTTC CASGLVRGTGMNEQFF
TRBJ1-2 TRBV4-3 - - TGCGCCAGCAGCCAAGATCTGACCGTCAGAATGTATGGCTACACCTTC CASSQDLTVRMYGYTF
TRBJ2-7 TRBV20-1 - - TGCAGCGCTAGTGGACGCTACGAGCAGTACTTC CSASGRYEQYF
TRBJ2-3 TRBV30 - - TGTGCCTGGTCCGGACGGCCAAACACAGATACGCAGTATTTT CAWSGRPNTDTQYF
TRBJ2-5 TRBV18 - - TGTGCCAGCTCCCCGGGACGTCGGCCGATAAGATTGACCCAGTACTTC CASSPGRRPIRLTQYF
TRBJ2-1 TRBV25-1 - - TGTGCCAGCAGCCCTGACCGGGGAATTGGAGAGCAGTTCTTC CASSPDRGIGEQFF
TRBJ2-2 TRBV12-3/TRBV12-4 - once TGTGCCAGCCGCGACCTAGCGAACACCGGGGAGCTGTTTTTT CASRDLANTGELFF
TRBJ2-7 TRBV7-8 - - TGTGCCAGCAGCTTAGCGCCAGGGGGGAACGAGCAGTACTTC CASSLAPGGNEQYF
TRBJ2-4 TRBV2 TRBD2 - TGTGCCAGCAGGGGTACTAGCGGCCCTAACATTCAGTACTTC CASRGTSGPNIQYF
TRBJ2-7 TRBV29-1 - - TGCAGCGTTGTTGGGGAGTTTCTCTACGAGCAGTACTTC CSVVGEFLYEQYF
TRBJ2-3 TRBV5-1 - - TGCGCCAGCAGACCCCGAACGGGGGCAGATACGCAGTATTTT CASRPRTGADTQYF
TRBJ1-5 TRBV4-1 TRBD1 - TGCGCCAGCAGCCAGACAGGGAAGGGGAATCAGCCCCAGCATTTT CASSQTGKGNQPQHF
TRBJ2-1 TRBV4-1 - - TGCGCCAGCAGCCAAGTGGCTAACAATGAGCAGTTCTTC CASSQVANNEQFF
TRBJ2-4 TRBV5-1 TRBD2 - TGCGCCAGCAGCTTGTTAGCGGGGGGGCCTCCTCTAAACATTCAGTACTTC CASSLLAGGPPLNIQYF
TRBJ2-1 TRBV13 - - TGTGCCAGCAGCTTCACCGGGAACAGATACAATGAGCAGTTCTTC CASSFTGNRYNEQFF
TRBJ2-3 TRBV20-1 TRBD2 - TGCAGTGCTAGAGAAGCGGGAGTCCCAGATACGCAGTATTTT CSAREAGVPDTQYF
TRBJ2-1 TRBV30 - - TGTGCCTGGAGCCCTGATCAGGCCCGGCAGTTCTTC CAWSPDQARQFF
TRBJ2-4 TRBV25-1 TRBD2 - TGTGCCAGCAGTGCTTGGGGGGGAAAATTTCCTCTAGCCAAAAACATTCAGTACTTC CASSAWGGKFPLAKNIQYF
TRBJ2-1 TRBV30 TRBD2 - TGTGCCTGGATCGGACTAGCGGGGACGGGTGAGCAGTTCTTC CAWIGLAGTGEQFF
TRBJ2-3 TRBV5-1 - - TGCGCCAGCAGCACGGACAAGACAAGCACAGATACGCAGTATTTT CASSTDKTSTDTQYF
TRBJ2-2 TRBV7-3 TRBD2 once TGTGCCAGCAGCCCGACTAGCAGGGCCGGGGAGCTGTTTTTT CASSPTSRAGELFF
TRBJ1-2 TRBV20-1 TRBD1 - TGCAGTGCTAGGGACAGGGGGCTTAGTGGCTACACCTTC CSARDRGLSGYTF
TRBJ1-1 TRBV20-1 - - TGCAGTGCTAGATGGGGGGCGCAAGGTGGTACTGAAGCTTTCTTT CSARWGAQGGTEAFF
TRBJ2-6 TRBV19 - - TGTGCCAGTAGTCTCAGGAAACTTCATGCTGGGGCCAACGTCCTGACTTTC CASSLRKLHAGANVLTF
TRBJ2-6 TRBV12-3/TRBV12-4 - - TGTGCCAGCAGTCCCAACAGGGCAGGGGCCAACGTCCTGACTTTC CASSPNRAGANVLTF
TRBJ2-5 TRBV30 TRBD1 - TGTGCCTGGAGTGTAGGGACAGGGAGGCAAGAGACCCAGTACTTC CAWSVGTGRQETQYF
TRBJ2-5 TRBV5-4 TRBD1 - TGTGCCAGCAGCTTTGGACAGGGTGGACGAGAGACCCAGTACTTC CASSFGQGGRETQYF
TRBJ2-3 TRBV30 - - TGTGCCTGGAGTGTGTTGGGGCGGGCAGATACGCAGTATTTT CAWSVLGRADTQYF
TRBJ2-5 TRBV2 - - TGTGCCAGCAGTGAAGCCAGGGGGGCAGGACTACAAGAGACCCAGTACTTC CASSEARGAGLQETQYF
TRBJ2-5 TRBV5-1 - - TGCGCCAGCAGCCAAGTGCCTGCGGAGACCCAGTACTTC CASSQVPAETQYF
TRBJ2-2 TRBV18 TRBD1 - TGTGCCAGCTCATCAACAGGGGCCTCCAACACCGGGGAGCTGTTTTTT CASSSTGASNTGELFF
TRBJ1-4 TRBV6-6 - - TGTGCCAGCAGCACAGGGCCCACAGCAACTAATGAAAAACTGTTTTTT CASSTGPTATNEKLFF
TRBJ2-3 TRBV27 TRBD2 - TGTGCCAGCAGTCCGGCACAGCGGGGCTCGAAGGGGGATACGCAGTATTTT CASSPAQRGSKGDTQYF
TRBJ1-1 TRBV20-1 - - TGCAGTGCTGATCCGGGACTGAAGAACACTGAAGCTTTCTTT CSADPGLKNTEAFF
TRBJ1-1 TRBV30 - - TGTGCCTGGAGATCAAACTGGAACACTGAAGCTTTCTTT CAWRSNWNTEAFF